A selection of T cell receptor beta chains follows, all from one sample in a study of neoadjuvant anti-PD-1 for oral cavity cancer. Clones were read by immunoSEQ multiplex PCR, and TCRdb kept only the in-frame ones, dropping some. The data contain about 15,000 clones, 60% to 75% of them singletons. This specimen consisted of PBMCs, obtained before nivolumab (anti-PD-1) treatment. The receptors stem from a person aged 40-85 years with oral cavity squamous cell carcinoma. Each CDR3 is given without its conserved first and last residue.

TRBV5-4	TRBJ2-2	ASSYYRGTGELF
TRBV7-8	TRBJ2-7	ASSRVALGYEQY
TRBV7-2	TRBJ2-7	ASSPFRGSSYEQY
TRBV19	TRBJ2-5	ASSIGTGFQETQY
TRBV10-3	TRBJ1-2	AISFLTGSYGYT
TRBV12-5	TRBJ2-7	ASGQGQGRKPTYEQY
TRBV27	TRBJ1-4	ASSSSGRELF
TRBV6-1	TRBJ2-7	ASSEVASDYEQY
TRBV7-8	TRBJ2-5	ASSFSGQETQY
TRBV7-6	TRBJ2-7	ASSSGLAGEFHEQY
TRBV7-6	TRBJ2-7	ASSLRGLGDQY
TRBV14	TRBJ2-1	ASRETVNNEQF
TRBV2	TRBJ2-3	ASRFLAGGTDTQY
TRBV13	TRBJ1-6	ASSNQGQGFSPLH
TRBV11-2	TRBJ2-1	ASSPTGQKVYNEQF
TRBV19	TRBJ2-7	ASSIGLGNYEQY
TRBV13	TRBJ2-3	ASSFRDLEPDTQY
TRBV10-2	TRBJ1-5	ASSEKGQPQH
TRBV29-1	TRBJ2-7	SVAGTGVIGEQY
TRBV19	TRBJ2-5	ASTEAGTGKETQY
TRBV6-5	TRBJ1-3	ASSYSELSSGNTIY
TRBV5-8	TRBJ1-1	ASSGGLEQVNTEAF
TRBV11-3	TRBJ2-7	ASSPVTSGTSRTYEQY
TRBV14	TRBJ2-3	ASSQWGGGTDTQY
TRBV5-1	TRBJ2-7	ASYQGAADEQY
TRBV5-1	TRBJ2-1	ASNWTSDPNEQF
TRBV7-3	TRBJ1-6	ASSPKQNSPLH
TRBV27	TRBJ1-2	ASSFRQGGLGYT
TRBV7-8	TRBJ1-2	ASSLRQGHGYT
TRBV7-3	TRBJ2-2	ASSLLTGRGTGELF
TRBV30	TRBJ2-4	AWSGIASGRAQVAKNIQY
TRBV27	TRBJ1-5	ASSLSGQGHQPQH
TRBV6-5	TRBJ2-1	ASSYQHPYNEQF
TRBV7-2	TRBJ2-7	ASSFDRGKTYEQY
TRBV19	TRBJ2-6	ASSIGQGRANVLT
TRBV29-1	TRBJ2-5	SVETGLAAQETQY
TRBV6-4	TRBJ2-3	ASSPEEGEGSDTQY
TRBV5-1	TRBJ2-7	ASSSAGGNYEQY
TRBV2	TRBJ1-1	ASGQMNTEAF
TRBV19	TRBJ1-5	ASTLTGAGNQPQH
TRBV18	TRBJ1-1	ASSPRDRSPNTEAF
TRBV6-6	TRBJ1-2	ASSYSRQINNYGYT
TRBV7-7	TRBJ2-5	ASSISPGQALQETQY
TRBV27	TRBJ1-1	ASSLARGATEAF
TRBV28	TRBJ1-5	ASKPRDMSFNQPQH
TRBV30	TRBJ1-1	AWAGGTEAF
TRBV20-1	TRBJ1-4	SGSTNEKLF
TRBV7-6	TRBJ1-2	ASSLEPGPYGYT
TRBV5-1	TRBJ1-3	ASSPHTSSGNTIY
TRBV2	TRBJ1-2	ASTVPRPQEGGYT
TRBV11-2	TRBJ2-7	ASSPWGHEQY
TRBV11-3	TRBJ2-4	ASSLTGTNNIQY
TRBV21-1	TRBJ2-3	ASSKTRTGTRRTDTQY